This T cell receptor (beta chain) was sequenced for a study of T-cell reconstitution after alpha-beta-depleted transplantation in children (dated by TCRdb to about 2016). For the study in its entirety: The study quantitatively tracked T-cell immune reconstitution after TCRalphabeta/CD19-depleted allogeneic hematopoietic cell transplantation in children using TCR repertoire profiling.

The protocol used for the library was PCR. TCRdb lists the instrument as Illumina HiSeq 2500. Molecular barcoding was employed in the preparation of TCR libraries, with unique molecular identifiers being used to normalize TCRbeta repertoire quantification. TCRdb trimmed the raw reads at Q25, called clones with MiXCR and kept productive beta chains. For every CDR3 protein sequence, its rows merge into one entry that carries the most common genes and DNA. The sample includes more than 250,000 distinct CDR3 sequences, with over 8% observed a single time. Around 10% of the sample is held by the ten biggest clonotypes. The CDR3 starts with the cysteine, ends with the phenylalanine, and has 12 residues. Of all the DNA, just the CDR3 is kept, 36 bases in frame from base 1. The germline V gene (reference sequence) supplies CDR1 DFQATT and CDR2 SNEGSKA. V sheds 6 bases and J sheds 4 bases, leaving 11 bases between their ends.

This clonotype was detected only a few times. Its antigen specificity is not known. One base away there is no much larger clone; base qualities are not given. The V and J segments used are TRBV20-1 and TRBJ2-3; a weak D assignment points to TRBD2 (6 bases agree). This receptor was identified in a human donor who donated a stem cell graft to a child with SCID. Material: PBMCs from the stem cell graft donor, obtained from the stem cell graft. The bases are TGCAGTGCCAGACTAGTGGCAGATACGCAGTATTTT. Protein translation: CSARLVADTQYF.